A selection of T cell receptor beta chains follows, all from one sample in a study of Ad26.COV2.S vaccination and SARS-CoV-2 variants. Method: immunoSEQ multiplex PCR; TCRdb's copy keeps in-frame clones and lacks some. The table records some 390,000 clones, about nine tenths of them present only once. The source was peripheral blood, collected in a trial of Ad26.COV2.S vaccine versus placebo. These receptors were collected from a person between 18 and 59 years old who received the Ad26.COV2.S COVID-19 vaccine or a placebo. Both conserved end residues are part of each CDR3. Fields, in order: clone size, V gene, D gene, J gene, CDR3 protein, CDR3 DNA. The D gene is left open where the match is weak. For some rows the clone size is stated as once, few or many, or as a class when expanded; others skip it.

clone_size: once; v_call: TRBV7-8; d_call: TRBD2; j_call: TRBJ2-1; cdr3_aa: CASSLPGGEINEQFF; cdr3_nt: TGTGCCAGCAGCCTGCCCGGGGGGGAGATCAATGAGCAGTTCTTC
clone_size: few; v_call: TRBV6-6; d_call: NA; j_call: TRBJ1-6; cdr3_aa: CASSYGANSPLHF; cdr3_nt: TGTGCCAGCAGTTACGGGGCGAATTCACCCCTCCACTTT
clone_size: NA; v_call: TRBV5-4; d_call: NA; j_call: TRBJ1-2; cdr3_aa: CASSEDSGVNYGYTF; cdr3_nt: TGTGCCAGCAGCGAGGACAGTGGGGTAAACTACGGCTACACCTTC
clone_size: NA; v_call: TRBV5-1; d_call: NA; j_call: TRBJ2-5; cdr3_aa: CASTYQGTQETQYF; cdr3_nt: TGCGCCAGCACCTATCAGGGGACTCAAGAGACCCAGTACTTC
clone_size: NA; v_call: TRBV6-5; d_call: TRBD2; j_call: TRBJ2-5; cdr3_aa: CASSSSGEETQYF; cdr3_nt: TGTGCCAGCAGTTCTAGCGGAGAAGAGACCCAGTACTTC
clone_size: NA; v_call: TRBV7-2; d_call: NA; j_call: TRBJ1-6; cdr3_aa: CASSFRSLRTSPLHF; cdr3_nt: TGTGCCAGCAGCTTTCGGTCACTGAGGACTTCACCCCTCCACTTT
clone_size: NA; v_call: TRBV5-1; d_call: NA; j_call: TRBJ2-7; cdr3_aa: CASRLALTYEQYF; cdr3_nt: TGCGCCAGCAGACTAGCCCTGACCTACGAGCAGTACTTC
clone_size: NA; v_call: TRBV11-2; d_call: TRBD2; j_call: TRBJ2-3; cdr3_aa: CASSSTSGGTSTDTQYF; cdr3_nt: TGTGCCAGCAGCTCGACTAGCGGGGGGACTAGCACAGATACGCAGTATTTT
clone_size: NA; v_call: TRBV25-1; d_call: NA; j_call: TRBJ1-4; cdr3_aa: CASQAGEKLFF; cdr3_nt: TGTGCCAGCCAAGCAGGCGAAAAACTGTTTTTT
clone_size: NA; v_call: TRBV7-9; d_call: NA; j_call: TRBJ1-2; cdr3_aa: CASSSPRSGDGGYTF; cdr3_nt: TGTGCCAGCAGCTCCCCCCGATCAGGGGATGGTGGCTACACCTTC
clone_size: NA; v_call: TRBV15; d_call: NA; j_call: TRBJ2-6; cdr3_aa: CATSRGQVRGANVLTF; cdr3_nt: TGTGCCACCAGCAGAGGACAGGTCCGAGGGGCCAACGTCCTGACTTTC
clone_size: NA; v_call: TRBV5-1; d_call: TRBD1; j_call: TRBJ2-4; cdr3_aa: CASSSLGQADIQYF; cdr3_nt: TGCGCCAGCAGCTCACTGGGACAGGCAGACATTCAGTACTTC
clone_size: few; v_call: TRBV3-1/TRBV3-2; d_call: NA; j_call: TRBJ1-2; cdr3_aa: CASSHPTNPYYGYTF; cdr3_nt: TGTGCCAGCAGCCACCCGACAAACCCCTACTATGGCTACACCTTC
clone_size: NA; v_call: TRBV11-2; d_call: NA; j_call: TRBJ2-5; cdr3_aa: CASSSSGVLQETQYF; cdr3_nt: TGTGCCAGCAGCTCTTCGGGGGTCTTACAAGAGACCCAGTACTTC
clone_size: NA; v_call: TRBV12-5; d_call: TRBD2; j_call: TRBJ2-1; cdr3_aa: CASATSVSAQFF; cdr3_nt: TGTGCTAGTGCCACTAGCGTATCCGCGCAGTTCTTC
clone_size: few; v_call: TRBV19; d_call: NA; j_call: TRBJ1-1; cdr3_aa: CASSPDPLGNTEAFF; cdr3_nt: TGTGCCAGTAGTCCGGACCCCCTCGGGAACACTGAAGCTTTCTTT
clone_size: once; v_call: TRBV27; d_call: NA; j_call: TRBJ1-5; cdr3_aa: CASSKRAGFQPQHF; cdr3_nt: TGTGCCAGCAGTAAAAGAGCAGGGTTTCAGCCCCAGCATTTT
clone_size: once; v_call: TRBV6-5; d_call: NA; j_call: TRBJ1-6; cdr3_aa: CASSYRGGNSPLHF; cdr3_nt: TGTGCCAGCAGTTACCGTGGGGGGAATTCACCCCTCCACTTT
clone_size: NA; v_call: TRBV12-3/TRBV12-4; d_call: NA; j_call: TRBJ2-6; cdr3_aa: CASSLDRANVLTF; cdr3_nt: TGTGCCAGCAGTTTGGATAGGGCCAACGTCCTGACTTTC
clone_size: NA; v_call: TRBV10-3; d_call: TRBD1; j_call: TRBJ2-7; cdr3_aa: CAISESRERGQGYEQYF; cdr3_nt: TGTGCCATCAGTGAGTCCCGGGAACGGGGACAGGGCTACGAGCAGTACTTC
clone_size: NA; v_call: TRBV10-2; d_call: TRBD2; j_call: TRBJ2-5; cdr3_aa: CASGLAVGTQYF; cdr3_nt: TGCGCCAGCGGGCTAGCGGTGGGGACCCAGTACTTC
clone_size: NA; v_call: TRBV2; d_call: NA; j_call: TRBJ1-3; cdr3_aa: CASSEGPYGNTIYF; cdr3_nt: TGTGCCAGCAGTGAAGGCCCCTATGGAAACACCATATATTTT
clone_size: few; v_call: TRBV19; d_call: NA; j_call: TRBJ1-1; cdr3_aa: CASSMRTMGTEAFF; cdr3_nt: TGTGCCAGTAGTATGAGGACCATGGGCACTGAAGCTTTCTTT
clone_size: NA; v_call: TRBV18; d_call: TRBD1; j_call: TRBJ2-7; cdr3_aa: CASSPAGTAVGYEQYF; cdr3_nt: TGTGCCAGCTCACCAGCCGGGACAGCAGTGGGGTACGAGCAGTACTTC
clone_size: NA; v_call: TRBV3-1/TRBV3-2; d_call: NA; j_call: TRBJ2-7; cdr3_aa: CASSQDWPAPEQYF; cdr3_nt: TGTGCCAGCAGCCAAGACTGGCCCGCGCCCGAGCAGTACTTC
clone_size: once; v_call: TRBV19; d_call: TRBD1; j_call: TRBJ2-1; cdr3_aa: CASSIRDREADEQFF; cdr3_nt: TGTGCCAGTAGTATCCGGGACAGGGAAGCGGATGAGCAGTTCTTC
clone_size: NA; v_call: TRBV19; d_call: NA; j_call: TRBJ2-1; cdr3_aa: CASSWDFYNEQFF; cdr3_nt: TGTGCCAGTAGTTGGGACTTTTACAATGAGCAGTTCTTC
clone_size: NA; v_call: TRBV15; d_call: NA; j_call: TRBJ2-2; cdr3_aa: CATSRDHTGELFF; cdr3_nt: TGTGCCACCAGCAGAGATCACACCGGGGAGCTGTTTTTT
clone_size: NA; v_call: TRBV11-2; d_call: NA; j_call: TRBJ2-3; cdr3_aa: CASSGVLPYF; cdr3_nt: TGTGCCAGCAGCGGGGTACTGCCGTATTTT
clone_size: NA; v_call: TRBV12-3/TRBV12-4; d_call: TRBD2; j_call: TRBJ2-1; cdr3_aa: CASSLERGYEQFF; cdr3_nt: TGTGCCAGCAGTTTAGAGCGGGGGTATGAGCAGTTCTTC
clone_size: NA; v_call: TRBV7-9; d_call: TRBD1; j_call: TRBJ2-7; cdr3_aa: CASSFGTGFYEQYF; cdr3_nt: TGTGCCAGCAGCTTCGGGACAGGGTTCTACGAGCAGTACTTC